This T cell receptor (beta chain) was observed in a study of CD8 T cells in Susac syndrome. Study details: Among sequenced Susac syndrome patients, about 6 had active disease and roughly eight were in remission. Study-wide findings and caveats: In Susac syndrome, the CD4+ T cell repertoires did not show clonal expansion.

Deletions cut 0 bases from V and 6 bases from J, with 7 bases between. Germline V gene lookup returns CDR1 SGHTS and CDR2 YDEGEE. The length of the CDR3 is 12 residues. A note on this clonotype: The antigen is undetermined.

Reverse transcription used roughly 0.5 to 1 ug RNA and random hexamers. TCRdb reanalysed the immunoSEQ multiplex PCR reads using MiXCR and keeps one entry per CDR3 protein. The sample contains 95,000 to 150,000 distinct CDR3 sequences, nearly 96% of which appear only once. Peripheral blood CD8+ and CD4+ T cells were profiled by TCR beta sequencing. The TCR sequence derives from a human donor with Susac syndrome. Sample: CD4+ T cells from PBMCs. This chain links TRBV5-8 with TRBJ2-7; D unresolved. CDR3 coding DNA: TGTGCCAGCAGCTTGGACTACCCCGAGCAGTACTTC. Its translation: CASSLDYPEQYF.